This TCR beta chain was sequenced in a study of T cells in Graves' hyperthyroidism and ophthalmopathy. In germline, CDR1 is SNHLY, CDR2 FYNNEI. Trimming removed 6 bases at V and 4 bases at J, with 10 bases between. This CDR3 is 14 amino acids long. No progression to ophthalmopathy during 18 months of follow-up defined stable disease. Patients aged 18 to 65 with hyperthyroidism were newly diagnosed, with duration under 2 months. Based on clinical symptoms, serum thyroxine and TRAb, thyroid ultrasound and orbital computed tomography, diagnoses were reached. Amplified regions were TCR beta CDR3 sequences from RNA transcripts. The study used the HTBI primer set for a first-round RT-PCR of the TCR CDR3. TCRdb recomputed calls from the multiplex PCR reads with MiXCR, one row per CDR3 protein. The sample lists some 560,000 distinct CDR3 sequences; 15% to 19% were seen once.

What was sequenced was blood. V gene TRBV2 combines with J gene TRBJ2-6, with D perhaps matching TRBD2 (5 bases). The receptor was isolated from a woman in her 30s with Graves' hyperthyroidism. The CDR3: CASRPASGANVLTF. The CDR3, as DNA: TGTGCCAGCAGACCGGCTAGCGGGGCCAACGTCCTGACTTTC.